This note documents a single T cell receptor beta chain sequence. Its antigen is unidentified. This specimen belongs to a study of T cell responses to AZD1222 COVID-19 vaccine. General study results and limits: Most donors were white British, females outnumbered males, and clonal diversity was possibly underestimated. Spike was spanned by vaccine-associated CD4 TCRs, which were dominant at 160-218 and 743-854. After two AZD1222 doses, spike-specific TCR breadth and depth rose versus day 0. Unmutated regions of variants are reportedly targeted by nearly half of spike-specific TCRs.

CDR3 length equals 12 residues. The germline CDR1 and CDR2 sequences are MDHEN and SYDVKM. V was trimmed by 4 bases and J by 5 bases, leaving 8 bases between them. The table came from immunoSEQ multiplex PCR; TCRdb's copy has only in-frame clones and leaves some out. Of about 97,000 clones listed, about 86% are singletons. The chain carries TRBV28 and TRBJ2-5; no firm D call. The receptor was isolated from an adult in good health. Sequencing was performed on peripheral blood, taken on day 0 of AZD1222 vaccination. The DNA of the CDR3 is TGTGCCAGCAGTTCCGGAGTGGAGACCCAGTACTTC. This codes for CASSSGVETQYF. Filled out from reference TRBV28 and TRBJ2-5, the complete variable domain reads DVKVTQSSRYLVKRTGEKVFLECVQDMDHENMFWYRQDPGLGLRLIYFSYDVKMKEKGDIPEGYSVSREKKERFSLILESASTNQTSMYLCASSSGVETQYFGPGTRLLVL.